The clone carrying this TCR beta chain was seen a few times. Its target is not known. This entry belongs to a study of follicular helper T cells after annual influenza vaccination. Germline V gene lookup returns CDR1 LNHDA and CDR2 SQIVND (reference sequence). The CDR3 extends over 13 amino acids. Trimming removed 4 bases at V and 0 bases at J, with 7 bases between. Profiling relied on immunoSEQ multiplex PCR, and the TCRdb table lists in-frame clones only, not all of them. The sample holds fewer than 8,000 clones; around 86% are singletons and the top ten take over 0.6%. Regarding the study as a whole: Most later recoveries of Day 7 ICOS+CD38+ clones were ICOS-CD38- cTfh.

Time point defined: 2015-2016 season, pre-vaccination. V gene TRBV19 combines with J gene TRBJ2-7, with D unclear. This clonotype was sampled from an adult who received the influenza vaccine. The source was CXCR5- memory CD4+ T cells sorted from blood, collected on the day of influenza vaccination. CDR3 DNA sequence: TGTGCCAGTAGTAGTGGCAGCTCCTACGAGCAGTACTTC. Amino acids: CASSSGSSYEQYF.